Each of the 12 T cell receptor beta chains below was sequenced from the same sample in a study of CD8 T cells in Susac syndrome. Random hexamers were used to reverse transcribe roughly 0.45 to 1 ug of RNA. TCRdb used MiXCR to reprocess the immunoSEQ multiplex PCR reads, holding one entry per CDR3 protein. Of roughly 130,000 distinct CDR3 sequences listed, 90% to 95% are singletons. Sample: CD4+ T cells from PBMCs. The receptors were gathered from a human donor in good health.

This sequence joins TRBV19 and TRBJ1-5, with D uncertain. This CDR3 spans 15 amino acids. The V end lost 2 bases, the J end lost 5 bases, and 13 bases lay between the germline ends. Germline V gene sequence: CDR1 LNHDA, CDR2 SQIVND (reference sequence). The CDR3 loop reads CASSISNPWDQPQHF. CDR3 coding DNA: TGTGCCAGTAGTATAAGCAACCCGTGGGATCAGCCCCAGCATTTT.

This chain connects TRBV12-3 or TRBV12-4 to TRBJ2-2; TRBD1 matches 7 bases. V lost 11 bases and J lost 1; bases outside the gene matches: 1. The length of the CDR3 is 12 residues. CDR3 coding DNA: TGTGCCGGGACAGTGAACACCGGGGAGCTGTTTTTT. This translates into CAGTVNTGELFF.

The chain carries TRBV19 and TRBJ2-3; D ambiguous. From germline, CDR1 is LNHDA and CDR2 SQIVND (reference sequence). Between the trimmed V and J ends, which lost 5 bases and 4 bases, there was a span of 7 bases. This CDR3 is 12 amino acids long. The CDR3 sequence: CASSQHADTQYF. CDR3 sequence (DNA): TGTGCCAGTAGTCAGCACGCAGATACGCAGTATTTT.

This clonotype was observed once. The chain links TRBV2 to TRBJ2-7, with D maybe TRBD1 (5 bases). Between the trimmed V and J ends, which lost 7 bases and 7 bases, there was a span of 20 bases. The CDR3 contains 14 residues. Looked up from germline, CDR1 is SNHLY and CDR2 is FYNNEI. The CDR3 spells CASKPTGGWKEQYF. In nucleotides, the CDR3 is TGTGCCAGCAAACCCACAGGTGGCTGGAAGGAGCAGTACTTC.

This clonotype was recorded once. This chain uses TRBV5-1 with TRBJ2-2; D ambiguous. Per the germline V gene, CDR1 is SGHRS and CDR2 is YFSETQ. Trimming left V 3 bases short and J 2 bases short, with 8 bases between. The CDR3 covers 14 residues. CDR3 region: CASSSLTNTGELFF. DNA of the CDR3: TGCGCCAGCAGCTCCCTGACAAACACCGGGGAGCTGTTTTTT.

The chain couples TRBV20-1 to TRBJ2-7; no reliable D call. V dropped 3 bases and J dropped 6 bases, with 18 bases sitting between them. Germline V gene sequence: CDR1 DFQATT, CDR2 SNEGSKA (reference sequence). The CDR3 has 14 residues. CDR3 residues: CSASGTLRRSEQYF. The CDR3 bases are TGCAGTGCTAGCGGTACCCTTAGAAGGAGCGAGCAGTACTTC.

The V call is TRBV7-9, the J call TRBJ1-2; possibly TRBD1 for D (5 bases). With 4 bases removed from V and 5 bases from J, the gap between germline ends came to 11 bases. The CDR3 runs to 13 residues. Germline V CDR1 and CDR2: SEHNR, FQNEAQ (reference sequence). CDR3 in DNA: TGTGCCAGCAGCTCCAGGGTTGGTTATGGCTACACCTTC. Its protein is CASSSRVGYGYTF.

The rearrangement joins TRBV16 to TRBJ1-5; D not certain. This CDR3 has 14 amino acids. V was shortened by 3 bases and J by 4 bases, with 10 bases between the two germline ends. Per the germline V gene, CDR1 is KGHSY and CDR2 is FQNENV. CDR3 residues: CASSHSGRNQPQHF. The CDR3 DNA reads TGTGCCAGCAGCCATTCCGGGAGAAATCAGCCCCAGCATTTT.

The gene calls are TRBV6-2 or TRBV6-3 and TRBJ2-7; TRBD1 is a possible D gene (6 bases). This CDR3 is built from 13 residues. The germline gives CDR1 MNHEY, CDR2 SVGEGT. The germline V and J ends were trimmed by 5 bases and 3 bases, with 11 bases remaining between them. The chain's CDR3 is CASSRDTVYEQYF. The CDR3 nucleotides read TGTGCCAGCAGTCGGGACACCGTCTACGAGCAGTACTTC.

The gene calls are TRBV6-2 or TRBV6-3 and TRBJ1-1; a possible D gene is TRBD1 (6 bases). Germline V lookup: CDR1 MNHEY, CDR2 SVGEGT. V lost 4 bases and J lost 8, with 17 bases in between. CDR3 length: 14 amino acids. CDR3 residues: CASSSPADRAEAFF. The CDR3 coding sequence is TGTGCCAGCAGTTCCCCCGCGGACAGAGCAGAAGCTTTCTTT.

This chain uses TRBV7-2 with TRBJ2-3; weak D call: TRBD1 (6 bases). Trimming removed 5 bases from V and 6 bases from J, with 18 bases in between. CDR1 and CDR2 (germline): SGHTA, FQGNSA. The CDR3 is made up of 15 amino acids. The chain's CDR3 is CASSVDFNRVDTQYF. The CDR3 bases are TGTGCCAGCAGCGTAGACTTCAACAGGGTGGATACGCAGTATTTT.

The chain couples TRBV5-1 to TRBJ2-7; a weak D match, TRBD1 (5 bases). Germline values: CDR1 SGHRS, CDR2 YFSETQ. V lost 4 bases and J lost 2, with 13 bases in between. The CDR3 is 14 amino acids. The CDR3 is CASSPEKGAYEQYF. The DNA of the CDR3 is TGCGCCAGCAGCCCGGAAAAAGGGGCCTACGAGCAGTACTTC.